This T cell receptor (beta chain) was recovered during a study of siplizumab effects on memory and regulatory T cells. Whole-study findings and limits: Both greater diversity than memory cells and a major contribution to the alloresponse seemed to characterize naive T cells. About 75-97% of proliferating CD4+ or CD8+ clones had no assignable naive or memory phenotype. Significantly reduced by siplizumab was the cumulative frequency of alloreactive sequences, namely those traceable to unstimulated CD4+ memory cells. In siplizumab conditions, mappable alloreactive CD4+ clones averaged about 71% Treg-derived, against 25% to 30% in controls.

Comment on this clone: The antigen is not known.

Using immunoSEQ multiplex PCR, the repertoire was profiled, and TCRdb retains in-frame clones only, with some absent. The sample records under 100,000 clones, roughly 94% being singletons. The CDR3 totals 16 residues. The V and J ends lost 10 bases and 0 bases, in that order; junction bases with no gene match: 11. CDR1 MDHEN and CDR2 SYDVKM come from the germline V gene. The sequencing sample was made of non-Treg CD4+ T cells sorted from blood. This sequence joins TRBV28 and TRBJ1-1; 10 bases are a match to TRBD1. This TCR was recovered from a human donor in good health. The CDR3 spells CATKTGGRTLNTEAFF. Written as DNA, the CDR3 is TGTGCCACCAAGACAGGGGGCAGAACACTGAACACTGAAGCTTTCTTT.